These T cell receptor beta chains were read from a single sample in a study of PD-1 blockade in classical Hodgkin lymphoma. Profiled with immunoSEQ multiplex PCR; TCRdb holds only in-frame clones, not every one. The sample lists 30,000 or so clones, around 83% occurring once. The sample consisted of CD4+ T cells from blood, taken before the fourth cycle of nivolumab. All receptors come from a human donor with classical Hodgkin lymphoma. The conserved cysteine and the conserved F or W are not part of the CDR3 here. Fields, in order: CDR3 length, V gene, J gene, CDR3 protein.

13	TRBV5-1	TRBJ1-1	ASSLGGAGATEAF
11	TRBV28	TRBJ2-5	ASSLGRVETQY
13	TRBV7-9	TRBJ2-7	ASSLGTHPQGEQY
12	TRBV21-1	TRBJ1-2	ASSTTPHRRGYT
16	TRBV7-2	TRBJ2-4	ASSLNGLAGGTKNIQY
14	TRBV7-2	TRBJ2-1	ASSLVWSSLYNEQF
13	TRBV6-1	TRBJ2-7	ASSEASGTSGRSH
12	TRBV7-6	TRBJ2-5	ASRDLAGLPTQY
12	TRBV5-1	TRBJ2-5	ASSLELPRETQY
15	TRBV4-1	TRBJ2-5	ASSLKLLAGEKQTQY
11	TRBV7-9	TRBJ2-1	ASSLRQGHEQF